This T cell receptor beta chain was observed in a study of cytomegalovirus exposure and HLA in healthy donors (TCRdb year 2017). Background for the entire study: An earlier analysis of approximately 640 of the donors reported 250 to 350 Gb of sequence data and some 120 million unique TCR beta sequences from about 200 million T cells. Class I and class II HLA loci were covered by the typing at four-digit resolution. The study aimed to test whether signatures of past pathogen exposure could be identified by cataloging public T cell receptors. The genetic ancestry cluster associated with self-reported Caucasian donors included 81% of the 398 genotyped donors. Alongside the repertoire data, information on donor age, sex, ethnicity and CMV serostatus was compiled. Among some 400 genotyped donors of the cohort, an average of roughly 230,000 unique TCR beta nucleotide sequences was sequenced per donor, of which about 19% were non-productive. The study profiled the T cell repertoires of hundreds of subjects by immunosequencing and related them to cytomegalovirus serostatus. About 280 gigabases of sequencing data and approximately 92 million unique TCR sequences made up an early release that covered several hundred HLA-typed donors. To predict cytomegalovirus infection status, the study combined high-throughput TCR immunosequencing, statistical association of individual TCRs with disease status, and machine learning. Typing coverage differed by locus: A, B, C, DRB1 and DQB1 were typed in about 620-630 donors, DQA1 in 500 to 550, DPA1 in some 610, and DPB1 in just under 490. In a later genetic analysis, genome-wide SNP genotypes for about three fifths of the roughly 670 donors were used, and that subset was treated as a discovery cohort. In the later analysis, no new phenotypic data were used to find candidate immune exposures; instead, reliance was placed on TCR beta sequences and their occurrence across donors. Several DR-DQ haplotypes were handled as single units for association and clustering because linkage in the cohort was strong. All discovery cohort repertoires had been generated on a single sequencing platform. Besides the first cohort of about 730 subjects, a separate validation cohort made up of 120 different subjects was used. An earlier analysis of a few hundred of the donors applied high-throughput TCR beta sequencing to assess whether each TCR beta V gene segment acted as functional or pseudogenic. A later analysis re-analyzed previously published TCR beta repertoires from hundreds of donors and added high-resolution HLA genotyping to study TCR occurrence patterns.

Overall study outcomes, separate from this receptor: A further reported finding was that TCR beta sequences accurately predicted the HLA-A and HLA-B alleles for most subjects in the first cohort. When HLA alleles, especially DR and DQ, strongly co-occurred, TCR associations were difficult to assign to individual alleles. In a later genetic analysis, fewer N-insertions in productive TCRs were reported among donors in an Asian-associated ancestry cluster than the roughly 700-donor mean. In a later genetic analysis, a missense DCLRE1C variant was associated with V-gene and J-gene trimming of TCR beta chains, and the association was replicated in an independent cohort. Specific HLA alleles were associated with about 17,000 TCR beta sequences at a false discovery rate of 0.05 in a later analysis. In an earlier analysis of some 640 of the donors, most TCR beta V segments were observed in productive rearrangements about 87% or about 30% of the time, broadly matching IMGT annotations. A later analysis found that TCR association rates varied across HLA loci, with DRB1 alleles showing the most associated TCRs and HLA-C alleles the fewest. A group of highly shared sequence variants was considered likely to be a technical artifact of the sequencing pipeline. Presence/absence analyses assumed roughly uniform sequencing depth across donors, an assumption that may not hold. The only immune exposure information available for the cohort was CMV serostatus. The earlier analysis of approximately 560 of the donors excluded roughly 17 rarely observed V segments, including chromosome 9 orphons, because counts were too low. Because the 87-base-pair reads could not distinguish some IMGT-functional V segments, including TRBV6-2 and TRBV6-3, those segments were excluded. A later analysis found that HLA-associated TCR beta chains were more clonally expanded and had lower generation probabilities than equally common non-associated chains. Because HLA typing was unavailable for some donors at each locus, only the typed subset was used in association tests. In a later analysis, most CMV-associated TCR beta chains were found to appear HLA-restricted, with HLA associations seemingly driven largely by CMV exposure. In the study, some 180 TCR beta chains were listed as associated with cytomegalovirus. The authors suggested that the approach could potentially be extended to other disease states and immunological phenotypes. Most TCR sequences were observed very rarely across donors, whereas some public TCRs were present in many individuals. This cohort had only TCR beta chains sequenced, and the lack of alpha or paired-chain data limited which features could be detected. Linkage disequilibrium might explain the correlated functional status among segregating V segments, but an unknown experimental factor could not be excluded. A later analysis reported that several top co-occurrence clusters appeared linked to parvovirus B19, influenza, CMV and Epstein-Barr virus. In both the original and validation cohorts, the classifier was reported to diagnose cytomegalovirus status with high specificity and sensitivity. In vitro tests confirmed that a few of the cytomegalovirus-associated TCR beta chains recognize cytomegalovirus antigens.

Library method: the immunoSEQ multiplex PCR assay. For the multiplex PCR, a mixture combining 60 forward primers for TCR Vbeta segments and 13 reverse primers for TCR Jbeta segments was used. The CDR3 region of rearranged TCR beta genes was amplified from genomic DNA by a multiplex PCR assay. Amplified TCR beta libraries were sequenced as 87-base-pair reads on the Illumina HiSeq System. On the study's bioinformatics: Across the 500 to 700 repertoires, a later analysis counted around 80 million unique TCR beta chains, roughly 11 million of which were shared by at least two donors. Raw reads were error-corrected and collapsed into unique sequences with a nearest-neighbor algorithm that merged closely related sequences to remove PCR and sequencing errors. To assign V, D and J gene segments, CDR3 sequences were aligned to IMGT reference sequences. For a sequence to be retained, a match of at least six nucleotides to both a V gene segment and a J gene segment was required. Rearrangements were classified as productive when the CDR3 lacked stop codons and remained in frame with V and J, and all other rearrangements were classified as non-productive. Following IMGT convention, CDR3 was defined as the stretch from the second conserved V-encoded cysteine up to the conserved J-encoded phenylalanine. Sequences without an unambiguous match to a single V gene segment were excluded from the earlier analysis of almost 600 of the donors. An earlier analysis of approximately 590 of the donors classified V segments as functional when productive rearrangements were above 56.7% and as segregating when the standard deviation between donors was above 5%. A statistical classification framework was developed to diagnose cytomegalovirus status using the catalog of TCR beta chain sequences. V and J gene assignment, in a later analysis, came from comparing TCR nucleotide sequences with IMGT/GENE-DB human TR gene sequences. Using the TCRdist pipeline, a later analysis assigned CDR3 sequences along with most-parsimonious VDJ recombination scenarios. In a later analysis, each TCR beta chain was defined by its CDR3 amino acid sequence together with its V-gene family, and reads lacking a unique V-gene family were excluded. To address suspected cross-contamination and a sequencing artifact, a later analysis removed a few hundred highly shared, low-generation-probability nucleotide sequences. A later analysis calculated a clonal expansion index for each public chain from normalized within-repertoire ranks of inferred template counts. In a later analysis, generation probabilities were computed with a VDJ recombination model fitted to out-of-frame rearrangements, and the resulting probabilities were checked against IGoR. In a later analysis, hypergeometric tests were used to score TCR-TCR, TCR-HLA and TCR-CMV co-occurrence, with a repertoire-size bias correction applied to TCR pairs. A later analysis estimated false discovery rates by permuting HLA or CMV assignments 20 times. In a later analysis, co-occurring TCRs were grouped using DBSCAN, and TCRdist sequence similarity was added for clustering within HLA-allele-positive subsets. Co-occurrence clustering excluded repertoires with fewer than 30,000 or more than 120,000 public chains, plus five with anomalous nucleotide sharing. TCRdb carries this immuneACCESS record with in-frame sequences only. Its versions omit some clonotypes, under half of them owing to an unresolved V gene in the studies checked, with the rest unexplained. The D gene and trimming were derived from the DNA, and the V and J assignments and clone size from that table. The sample includes approximately 120,000 clones, with 76% observed a single time. 10% to 15% of the sample is taken by the ten largest.

In total, roughly 670 healthy bone marrow donors made up the cohort. All cohort members were sampled while nominally healthy, although unrecorded immune exposures were likely present. The donor was CMV seropositive and belonged to the group of more than 250 seropositive cohort members. Every donor gave a peripheral blood sample, and the peripheral blood mononuclear cells from that sample were used for TCR beta sequencing. The Qiagen DNeasy Blood Extraction Kit was used to extract genomic DNA from the blood cell samples. A remark on this clone: It lacks a known antigen. No per-base quality is available; no much larger clone lies one base away.

A distance of 11 bases separates the germline ends of V and J, which lose 4 bases and 5 bases respectively. Reading the germline V gene gives CDR1 ENHRY and CDR2 SYGVKD. CDR3 length: 13 amino acids, cysteine to phenylalanine. The kept DNA is CDR3 alone, 39 bases in frame from the first base. The chain employs TRBV10-3 and TRBJ1-1; no confident D gene assignment can be made. The sequence was collected from a woman aged 40 to 55 in good health and CMV-seropositive. Sequenced input: PBMCs. The CDR3 corresponds to CAISALGGTEAFF. The DNA sequence follows: TGTGCCATCAGTGCCTTGGGAGGGACTGAAGCTTTCTTT.